This is a list of T cell receptor beta chains from one sample in a study of blood T cell repertoires in COVID-19. Clones were sequenced by immunoSEQ multiplex PCR, and TCRdb holds only the in-frame ones, with some missing. The sample consists of around 280,000 clones, around 90% of them appearing once. The specimen sequenced was PBMCs or T cells enriched from blood (not recorded which). The receptor set was obtained from a woman aged 35 to 49 who had recovered from COVID-19. Both conserved end residues are part of each CDR3. The order of the fields is J gene, V gene, clone size, D gene, CDR3 DNA, CDR3 protein. A D gene is named only where the DNA matches it firmly. Not every row has a clone size; where given, it reads once, few, many or a size class.

TRBJ1-2 | TRBV5-4 | - | TRBD1 | TGTGCCAGCAGCTTGACAGGGGAGAGTAATGGCTACACCTTC | CASSLTGESNGYTF
TRBJ1-1 | TRBV19 | - | - | TGTGCCAGTAGTACTTGGGAGGGGCGAGGAACTGAAGCTTTCTTT | CASSTWEGRGTEAFF
TRBJ1-2 | TRBV11-2 | once | TRBD1 | TGTGCCAGCAGCTTCACGACAGGGCGCGGTGGCTACACCTTC | CASSFTTGRGGYTF
TRBJ1-2 | TRBV5-1 | - | - | TGCGCCAGCAACCAACAGCCGGGACTGCCGAACTATGGCTACACCTTC | CASNQQPGLPNYGYTF
TRBJ2-5 | TRBV19 | - | - | TGTGCCAGTAGTATATACCCCGGGTTATCCCAGAGAGAGACCCAGTACTTC | CASSIYPGLSQRETQYF
TRBJ1-2 | TRBV12-3/TRBV12-4 | once | TRBD1 | TGTGCCAGCAGTTTGTGGCAGGGGGATGGCTACACCTTC | CASSLWQGDGYTF
TRBJ2-7 | TRBV4-2 | - | - | TGTGCCAGCAACACCGTGGGGGCGAGTGAGCAGTACTTC | CASNTVGASEQYF
TRBJ2-7 | TRBV30 | - | - | TGTGCCTGGATTACCCAAACAGGACCCTACGAGCAGTACTTC | CAWITQTGPYEQYF
TRBJ1-1 | TRBV5-1 | - | TRBD1 | TGCGCCACCCGCGGACAGGGGGCAAACACTGAAGCTTTCTTT | CATRGQGANTEAFF
TRBJ2-1 | TRBV5-1 | - | TRBD1 | TGCGCCAGCAGGACAGGGGGATCTAATGAGCAGTTCTTC | CASRTGGSNEQFF
TRBJ1-2 | TRBV4-1 | - | - | TGCGCCAGCAGCCAAGCAACAGGAGTCAACTATGGCTACACCTTC | CASSQATGVNYGYTF
TRBJ1-6 | TRBV2 | - | - | TGTGCCAGCAAACTAGGACCCGATTCGACCCTCCACTTT | CASKLGPDSTLHF
TRBJ1-1 | TRBV19 | - | TRBD1 | TGTGCCAGTAGTATCGCTAACAGGGGGGGGAACACTGAAGCTTTCTTT | CASSIANRGGNTEAFF
TRBJ1-2 | TRBV28 | - | - | TGTGCCAGCAGTTTATCTGCGGGATATGGCTACACCTTC | CASSLSAGYGYTF
TRBJ1-5 | TRBV6-6 | - | TRBD1 | TGTGCCAGCAGTCTTAACAGGGGCGGGAGCAATCAGCCCCAGCATTTT | CASSLNRGGSNQPQHF
TRBJ2-1 | TRBV7-2 | - | - | TGTGCCAGCAGCTTAGGTAACAGGAACAATGAGCAGTTCTTC | CASSLGNRNNEQFF
TRBJ1-5 | TRBV19 | - | - | TGTGCCAGTAGTACCGGGTCCGGGCAGCCCCAGCATTTT | CASSTGSGQPQHF